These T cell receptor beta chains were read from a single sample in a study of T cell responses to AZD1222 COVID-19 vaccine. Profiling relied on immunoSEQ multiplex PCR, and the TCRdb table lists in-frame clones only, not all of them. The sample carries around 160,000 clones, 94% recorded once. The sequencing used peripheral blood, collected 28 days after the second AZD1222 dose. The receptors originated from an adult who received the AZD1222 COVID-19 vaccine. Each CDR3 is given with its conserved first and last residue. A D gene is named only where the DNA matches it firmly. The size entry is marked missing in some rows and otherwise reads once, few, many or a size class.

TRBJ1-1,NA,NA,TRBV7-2,CASSLVRGLNTEAFF,TGTGCCAGCAGCTTAGTGCGGGGTTTGAACACTGAAGCTTTCTTT
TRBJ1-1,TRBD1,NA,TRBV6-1,CASSELGQTEAFF,TGTGCCAGCAGTGAATTGGGACAGACTGAAGCTTTCTTT
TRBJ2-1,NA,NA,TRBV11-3,CASSSGSLVSYNEQFF,TGTGCCAGCAGCTCCGGGTCACTGGTTTCCTACAATGAGCAGTTCTTC
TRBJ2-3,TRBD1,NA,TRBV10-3,CAISDQSDRDFGTDTQYF,TGTGCCATCAGTGATCAAAGCGACAGGGATTTTGGCACAGATACGCAGTATTTT
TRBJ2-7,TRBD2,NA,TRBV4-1,CASSPHPGLAGSGVWEQYF,TGCGCCAGCAGCCCCCATCCGGGACTAGCGGGTTCGGGGGTGTGGGAGCAGTACTTC
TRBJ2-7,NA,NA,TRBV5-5,CASSPTVGYEQYF,TGTGCCAGCAGCCCTACCGTGGGATACGAGCAGTACTTC
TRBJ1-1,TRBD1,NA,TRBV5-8,CASSFLPGTEILNTEAFF,TGTGCCAGCAGCTTCCTCCCCGGGACAGAAATTCTGAACACTGAAGCTTTCTTT
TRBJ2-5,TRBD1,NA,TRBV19,CASSPGSGTGQETQYF,TGTGCCAGTAGCCCAGGATCCGGGACAGGCCAAGAGACCCAGTACTTC
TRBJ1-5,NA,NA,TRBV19,CASTSDRINQPQHF,NA
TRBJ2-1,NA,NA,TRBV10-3,CAMGTNGDNEQFF,TGTGCCATGGGGACGAACGGGGACAATGAGCAGTTCTTC
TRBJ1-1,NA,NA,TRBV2,CASSSTGATEAFF,TGTGCCAGCAGCTCTACAGGTGCCACTGAAGCTTTCTTT
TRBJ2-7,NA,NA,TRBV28,CASSYMAYEQYF,TGTGCCAGCAGTTACATGGCCTACGAGCAGTACTTC
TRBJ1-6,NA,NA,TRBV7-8,CASSSNSGEVNSPLHF,TGTGCCAGCAGCTCAAACTCGGGAGAAGTTAATTCACCCCTCCACTTT
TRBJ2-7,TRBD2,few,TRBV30,CAWRGLGKEQYF,TGTGCCTGGAGGGGACTAGGTAAGGAGCAGTACTTC
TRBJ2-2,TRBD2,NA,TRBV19,CASIASGGIGELFF,TGTGCCAGTATTGCTAGCGGGGGGATCGGGGAGCTGTTTTTT
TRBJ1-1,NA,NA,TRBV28,CASSPSPGAKTEAFF,TGTGCCAGCAGTCCTTCCCCGGGAGCCAAGACTGAAGCTTTCTTT
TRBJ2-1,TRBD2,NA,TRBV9,CASSVGVAGGLGNEQFF,TGTGCCAGCAGCGTAGGCGTAGCGGGAGGGTTGGGCAATGAGCAGTTCTTC
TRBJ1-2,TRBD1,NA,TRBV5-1,CASSPAPGQGIQANGYTF,TGCGCCAGCAGCCCGGCTCCGGGACAGGGGATCCAAGCGAATGGCTACACCTTC
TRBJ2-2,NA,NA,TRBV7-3,CASRGPSNTGELFF,TGTGCCAGCAGGGGGCCTTCTAACACCGGGGAGCTGTTTTTT
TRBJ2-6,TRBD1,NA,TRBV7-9,CASSSPPGQLFSGANVLTF,TGTGCCAGCAGCTCACCACCGGGACAGTTATTCTCTGGGGCCAACGTCCTGACTTTC
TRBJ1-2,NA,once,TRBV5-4,CASSPKTVPRHGYTF,TGTGCCAGCAGCCCCAAGACAGTGCCCAGGCATGGCTACACCTTC
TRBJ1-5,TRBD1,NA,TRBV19,CASNPDRGRDQPQHF,TGTGCCAGTAACCCGGACAGGGGAAGAGATCAGCCCCAGCATTTT
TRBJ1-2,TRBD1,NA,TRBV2,CASRTTGAVYGYTF,TGTGCCAGCAGGACGACAGGGGCGGTCTATGGCTACACCTTC
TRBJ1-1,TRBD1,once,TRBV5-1,CASSLGTGGTEAFF,TGCGCCAGCAGCTTGGGGACAGGGGGAACTGAAGCTTTCTTT
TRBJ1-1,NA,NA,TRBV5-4,CASSFESTEAFF,TGTGCCAGCAGCTTTGAGTCCACTGAAGCTTTCTTT
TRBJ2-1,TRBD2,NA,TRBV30,CAWSGVGLAKNEQFF,TGTGCCTGGAGTGGGGTGGGACTAGCCAAAAATGAGCAGTTCTTC
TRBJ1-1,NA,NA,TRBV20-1,CSAPVHTEAFF,TGCAGTGCCCCGGTCCACACTGAAGCTTTCTTT
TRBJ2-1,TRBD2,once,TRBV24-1,CATSGGRTSGTYNEQFF,TGTGCCACCAGTGGGGGCCGGACTAGCGGAACCTACAATGAGCAGTTCTTC
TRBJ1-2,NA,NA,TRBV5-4,CASSLPVATAGGYTF,TGTGCCAGCAGCTTGCCGGTAGCAACAGCGGGTGGCTACACCTTC